This T cell receptor beta chain was identified during a study of T cell repertoires in cytomegalovirus infection. In the study overall: Through public TCR beta signatures, both CMV infection and matching HLA type were indicated. Whole-study findings and limits: HLA-C-restricted CMV-specific TCR beta clonotypes were dominant in the ex vivo response.

A single record per CDR3 protein comes from TCRdb applying MiXCR to the reads. The top ten hold approximately 4.7% of the sample, which has hundreds of thousands of distinct CDR3 sequences, 8% to 9.5% seen once. V was clipped by 0 bases and J by 2 bases, with 17 bases between them. Germline CDR1 reads SGHVS; CDR2 reads FQNEAQ. The CDR3 consists of 18 residues. At least ten counts were recorded for this clonotype. The antigen remains undetermined. Sequencing used PBMCs. This rearrangement joins TRBV7-8 to TRBJ1-3; D remains unclear. This clonotype originated in a human donor in good health (CMV status not recorded). Some clones in this sample may be carry-over from other donors' samples. CDR3 sequence (DNA): TGTGCCAGCAGCTTAGCGCGTGATCCAAGGGTCCCTGGAAACACCATATATTTT. Protein: CASSLARDPRVPGNTIYF.